The entry that follows covers one TCR beta chain sequence. Its antigen is not known. It was with 60 Vbeta and 13 Jbeta primers that the PCR ran. Method: immunoSEQ multiplex PCR; TCRdb's copy keeps in-frame clones and lacks some. The sample holds 80,000 to 100,000 clones, about four fifths seen once. The record originates from a study of cytomegalovirus exposure and HLA in healthy donors. General study points: Confirmation was obtained in vitro that a few CMV-associated chains are specific for CMV antigens. There were under 200 TCR beta chains listed as cytomegalovirus-associated.

The germline V gene encodes CDR1 SGHNT and CDR2 YYREEE (reference sequence). V shed 5 bases, J shed 3 bases, and the junction held 8 bases outside the gene matches. The CDR3 is 15 amino acids. The V gene is TRBV5-4, the J gene TRBJ1-1; 9 bases line up with TRBD1. The origin of this receptor is a man aged 35 to 55 in good health and CMV-seropositive. The sequencing sample was made of PBMCs. DNA for the CDR3: TGTGCCAGCAGTACAAAACGACAGGGGGACACTGAAGCTTTCTTT. Protein: CASSTKRQGDTEAFF.